A single sample is the source of the 15 T cell receptor beta chains below, sequenced in a study of blood T cell repertoires in COVID-19. Data came from immunoSEQ multiplex PCR; TCRdb stores just in-frame clones and leaves some out. The sample lists fewer than 150,000 clones, 86% occurring once. Sequencing input: peripheral blood. These receptors were taken from a woman aged 45-65 years who had recovered from COVID-19.

Only a few counts were recorded for this clone. J is TRBJ2-5 and V is TRBV24-1, with 11 positions matching TRBD1. This CDR3 spans 15 amino acids. Per germline, CDR1 KGHDR and CDR2 SFDVKD. Unmatched junction bases numbered 4, after V lost 4 bases and J lost 4 bases. CDR3 region: CATSDPGTGGETQYF. As DNA, the CDR3 is TGTGCCACCAGTGACCCCGGGACAGGGGGAGAGACCCAGTACTTC.

The rearrangement uses TRBV7-3 and TRBJ2-2; D is possibly TRBD2 (6 bases). This CDR3 has 15 residues. Germline CDR1 and CDR2: SGHTA and FQGTGA. Trimming removed 0 bases from V and 4 bases from J, with 9 bases in between. As DNA, the CDR3 is TGTGCCAGCAGCTTAACGTACGGGGGCACCGGGGAGCTGTTTTTT. Its translation: CASSLTYGGTGELFF.

The chain employs TRBV20-1 and TRBJ2-5, with 7 bases that match TRBD2. There are 13 residues in the CDR3. The germline V gene has CDR1 DFQATT and CDR2 SNEGSKA (reference sequence). V trimming: 3 bases; J trimming: 1 base; junction bases outside the gene matches: 2. The CDR3 spells CSASGRGQETQYF. In nucleotides, the CDR3 is TGCAGTGCTAGTGGGAGGGGCCAAGAGACCCAGTACTTC.

The genes are TRBV11-3 and TRBJ2-3, with 7 positions matching TRBD2. With 5 bases clipped from V and 0 bases from J, the junction kept 11 bases outside the gene matches. This CDR3 has 17 residues. CDR1 is SGHNT, CDR2 YENEEA, per germline. In DNA, the CDR3 is TGTGCCAGCAGCACATTCACACTAGCGAGTAGCACAGATACGCAGTATTTT. This encodes CASSTFTLASSTDTQYF.

The chain recombines TRBV18 with TRBJ2-1, with 9 bases fitting TRBD2. From germline, CDR1 is KGHSH and CDR2 LQKENI. V trimming: 0 bases; J trimming: 4 bases; junction bases outside the gene matches: 4. The CDR3 is 16 residues long. This CDR3 is CASSPPSGGLYNEQFF. Here the CDR3 DNA reads TGTGCCAGCTCACCACCTAGCGGGGGCCTGTACAATGAGCAGTTCTTC. The whole variable domain, filled in from reference TRBV18 and TRBJ2-1, reads NAGVMQNPRHLVRRRGQEARLRCSPMKGHSHVYWYRQLPEEGLKFMVYLQKENIIDESGMPKERFSAEFPKEGPSILRIQQVVRGDSAAYFCASSPPSGGLYNEQFFGPGTRLTVL.

V gene TRBV6-5 combines with J gene TRBJ1-2, with TRBD1 matching over 7 bases. CDR3 length: 15 residues. With V trimmed by 4 bases and J by 2 bases, 7 bases remained unmatched. Per germline, CDR1 MNHEY and CDR2 SVGAGI. The CDR3 here is CASSSSGTENYGYTF. The CDR3 DNA is TGTGCCAGCAGTTCCTCCGGGACAGAAAACTATGGCTACACCTTC.

The chain carries TRBV5-5 and TRBJ2-2; D unclear. CDR3 size: 15 residues. Trimming removed 1 base at V and 2 bases at J, with 9 bases between. Germline assignment: CDR1 SGHKS and CDR2 YYEKEE (reference sequence). The DNA of the CDR3 is TGTGCCAGCAGCTTGTTCAGCGTAAACACCGGGGAGCTGTTTTTT. Protein product: CASSLFSVNTGELFF.

CDR3 bases: TGTGCCAGCAGGCGTAACGGACAGGGCTACGAGCAGTACTTC. Amino acids: CASRRNGQGYEQYF. The V gene is TRBV11-3, the J gene TRBJ2-7, with 8 bases that match TRBD1. The length of the CDR3 is 14 residues. V lost 6 bases and J lost 3; bases outside the gene matches: 7. CDR1 and CDR2 (germline): SGHNT, YENEEA.

The chain employs TRBV5-6 and TRBJ2-1; the match to TRBD2 covers 7 bases. Losses at the gene ends were 4 bases for V and 2 bases for J; bases not matched to a gene: 12. This CDR3 region has 17 residues. CDR1 and CDR2 from the germline V gene are SGHDT and YYEEEE. The CDR3, as DNA: TGTGCCAGCAGCGGGGAGGGTGGGGCTAATCCCTACAATGAGCAGTTCTTC. It specifies CASSGEGGANPYNEQFF.

The chain couples TRBV11-1 to TRBJ2-3; weak D call: TRBD1 (6 bases). With 5 bases removed from V and 2 bases from J, the gap between germline ends came to 11 bases. Germline V gene sequence: CDR1 SGHAT, CDR2 FQDESV (reference sequence). The CDR3 is made up of 14 amino acids. In DNA form, the CDR3 reads TGTGCCAGCAGCCCAGGGGCTAACACAGATACGCAGTATTTT. It is translated as CASSPGANTDTQYF.

The J gene is TRBJ1-5, the V gene TRBV12-3 or TRBV12-4; possibly TRBD1 for D (6 bases). The length of the CDR3 is 12 residues. V gave up 5 bases and J gave up 9 bases, with 11 bases separating them. The CDR3 bases are TGTGCCAGCAGTCTACAGGGAAGGCCCCAGCATTTT. Amino acid sequence: CASSLQGRPQHF.

V usage is TRBV14 and J usage is TRBJ1-1, with 8 nucleotides matching TRBD1. The CDR3 is 16 residues long. J gave up 0 bases and V 0 bases, and 3 bases lay outside the gene matches. CDR1 and CDR2 from the germline V gene are SGHDN and FVKESK. The CDR3 here is CASSQDWGQVNTEAFF. The CDR3 DNA sequence: TGTGCCAGCAGCCAAGACTGGGGACAGGTGAACACTGAAGCTTTCTTT.

The chain joins TRBV6-1 to TRBJ1-1, with D unresolved. The germline V gene encodes CDR1 MNHNS and CDR2 SASEGT. The length of the CDR3 is 14 residues. The V end was cut by 0 bases, the J end by 11 bases, with 16 bases between. The CDR3, as DNA: TGTGCCAGCAGTGAAGCGGTGGGAGGGTTGTATGCTTTCTTT. It codes for CASSEAVGGLYAFF.

The V gene is TRBV27, the J gene TRBJ2-5; D unclear. Trimming stripped 3 bases from V and 3 bases from J, with 11 bases between. CDR3 length equals 14 residues. Germline CDR1 is MNHEY and CDR2 is SMNVEV (reference sequence). CDR3 sequence: CASSFRLGEETQYF. The CDR3 DNA reads TGTGCCAGCAGTTTCCGCCTCGGTGAAGAGACCCAGTACTTC.

The chain uses TRBV7-9 and TRBJ1-4; D is possibly TRBD1 (5 bases). Germline values: CDR1 SEHNR, CDR2 FQNEAQ (reference sequence). The V gene lost 5 bases and the J gene lost 8 bases, with 15 bases spanning the gap. This CDR3 spans 14 amino acids. Here the CDR3 reads CASSGLGGREKLFF. DNA for the CDR3: TGTGCCAGCAGCGGTCTCGGGGGTCGGGAAAAACTGTTTTTT. Looking up the rest from reference TRBV7-9 and TRBJ1-4 gives the full variable domain: DTGVSQNPRHKITKRGQNVTFRCDPISEHNRLYWYRQTLGQGPEFLTYFQNEAQLEKSRLLSDRFSAERPKGSFSTLEIQRTEQGDSAMYLCASSGLGGREKLFFGSGTQLSVL.